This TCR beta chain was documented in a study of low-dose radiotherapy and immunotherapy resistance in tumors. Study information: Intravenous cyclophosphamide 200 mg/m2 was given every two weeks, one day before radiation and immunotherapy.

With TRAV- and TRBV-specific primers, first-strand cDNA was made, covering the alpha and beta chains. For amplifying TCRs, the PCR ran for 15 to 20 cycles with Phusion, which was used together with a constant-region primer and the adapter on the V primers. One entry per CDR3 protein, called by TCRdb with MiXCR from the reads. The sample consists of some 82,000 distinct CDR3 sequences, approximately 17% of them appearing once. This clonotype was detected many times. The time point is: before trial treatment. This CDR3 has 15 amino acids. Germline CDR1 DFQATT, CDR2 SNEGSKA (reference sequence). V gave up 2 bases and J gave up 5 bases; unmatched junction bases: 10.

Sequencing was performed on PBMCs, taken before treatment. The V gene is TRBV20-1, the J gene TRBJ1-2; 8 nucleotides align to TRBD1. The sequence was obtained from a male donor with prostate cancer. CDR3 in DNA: TGCAGTGCTAGAACGCGACAACAGGGGGATTATGGCTACACCTTC. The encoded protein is CSARTRQQGDYGYTF.